This T cell receptor (beta chain) was recovered during a study of siplizumab effects on memory and regulatory T cells. CDR1 is MGHDK and CDR2 is SYGVNS in the germline V gene. The ends lost 2 bases at V and 2 bases at J; junction bases unmatched: 14. This CDR3 is 18 amino acids long. In each sample, around 96,000 TCR templates were assayed. Libraries were prepared by immunoSEQ multiplex PCR; TCRdb keeps only in-frame clonotypes and omits some of them. The profile shows about 100,000 clones, about 91% of them singletons. The chain recombines TRBV25-1 with TRBJ2-5; 7 bases match TRBD1. The material sequenced was CD4+ T cells sorted from blood. The clonotype originates from a human donor in good health. CDR3 protein: CASSEPTDRDSKQETQYF. In DNA form, the CDR3 reads TGTGCCAGCAGTGAACCCACCGACCGGGACAGCAAACAAGAGACCCAGTACTTC.